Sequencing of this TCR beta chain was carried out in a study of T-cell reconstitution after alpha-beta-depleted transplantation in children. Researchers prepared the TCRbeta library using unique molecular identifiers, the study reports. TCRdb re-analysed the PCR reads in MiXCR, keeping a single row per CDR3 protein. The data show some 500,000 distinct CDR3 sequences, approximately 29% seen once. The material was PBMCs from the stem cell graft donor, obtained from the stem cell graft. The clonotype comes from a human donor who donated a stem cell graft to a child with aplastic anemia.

CDR3 sequence: CASSPDGGGPDTQYF. The DNA of the CDR3 is TGCGCCAGCAGCCCCGACGGAGGGGGACCAGATACGCAGTATTTT. This chain uses TRBV5-1 with TRBJ2-3; D may correspond to TRBD1 or TRBD2 (6 bases each). V lost 4 bases, J lost 4 bases, and 16 bases lay in between. The germline CDR1 and CDR2 sequences are SGHRS and YFSETQ. The CDR3 is 15 amino acids.